The clone carrying this TCR beta chain was seen ten or more times. Its matching antigen is unknown. Both TCR beta VDJ combination and CDR3 sequence profiling were carried out. Genomic DNA was the template for this profiling. TCRdb re-called the reads through MiXCR, storing one row per CDR3 protein. Here the sample spans a few hundred thousand distinct CDR3 sequences, almost 50% being singletons. By flow cytometry, patients selected for sequencing had shown an expansion of CD8+CD57+ cells. At the time of blood sampling, patients had not yet received any therapy. V was shortened by 1 base and J by 5 bases, with 5 bases between the two germline ends. The V gene's germline CDR1 is SGHNT and CDR2 YENEEA. The CDR3 totals 13 residues. The data derive from a study of CD8+CD57+ T cells in acquired aplastic anemia. For the study at large: Sorted CD4+ and CD8+ cell DNA averaged around 3.5 ug. Broader study findings: Patients had about 31 CD8+ CDR3 sequences in common with controls (the shared set). Patients versus controls showed no significant CD8+ Simpson's diversity difference.

The sequence was obtained from a human donor with aplastic anemia. The specimen sequenced was sorted CD4+, CD8+, or CD8+CD57+ T cells (not recorded which) from PBMCs. This chain uses TRBV11-3 with TRBJ2-2; unclear D gene. The CDR3 DNA reads as TGTGCCAGCAGCTTAGGGAAGACCGGGGAGCTGTTTTTT. This sequence encodes CASSLGKTGELFF. Looking up the rest from reference TRBV11-3 and TRBJ2-2 gives the full variable domain: EAGVVQSPRYKIIEKKQPVAFWCNPISGHNTLYWYLQNLGQGPELLIRYENEEAVDDSQLPKDRFSAERLKGVDSTLKIQPAELGDSAVYLCASSLGKTGELFFGEGSRLTVL.